The entry below gives a single T cell receptor beta chain sequence along with its context. The antigen remains undetermined. Every bit of the isolated RNA underwent reverse transcription, so sequencing read expressed TCRB transcripts. Only in-frame clones appear in the TCRdb table, and some are missing; sequencing was by immunoSEQ multiplex PCR. This repertoire shows some 700,000 clones, roughly 13% found once; its top ten account for approximately 0.02%. This record comes from a study of beta chain features in type 1 diabetes. Broader study findings: Significant though moderate, a shortening of TCRB CDR3s appeared in all four CD4+ subsets of Type 1 diabetes patients.

The CDR3 has 13 amino acids. The germline V and J ends were trimmed by 4 bases and 4 bases, with 7 bases remaining between them. Germline V gene sequence: CDR1 PRHDT, CDR2 FYEKMQ (reference sequence). The chain links TRBV13 to TRBJ2-2; D not resolved. Material for sequencing was naive CD4+ T cells from blood. This sequence originates from a young man with type 1 diabetes. The CDR3 loop reads CASSWSATGELFF. The CDR3 nucleotides read TGTGCCAGCAGCTGGTCGGCCACCGGGGAGCTGTTTTTT.